The 19 T cell receptor beta chains below come from one sample, sequenced in a study of lung T cells in sarcoidosis with Löfgren's syndrome. TCRdb recomputed calls from the reads with MiXCR, one row per CDR3 protein. The sample has about 19,000 distinct CDR3 sequences; 21% are singletons. The sequenced sample was CD4+ T cells from bronchoalveolar lavage. The source is a human donor with sarcoidosis (Löfgren's syndrome or another form), or a control subject (not recorded which).

This clonotype was observed many times. CDR3 nucleotide sequence: TGTGCCAGCAGCCAAGAACCTAGCTCCTCCTACGAGCAGTACTTC. It codes for CASSQEPSSSYEQYF. V is TRBV4-2 and J is TRBJ2-7; D is possibly TRBD2 (5 bases). Germline CDR1 and CDR2: LGHNA and YNFKEQ. V was shortened by 0 bases and J by 0 bases, with 9 bases between the two germline ends. The CDR3 totals 15 residues.

This clonotype is categorized as medium-sized (0.01 to 0.1%). V and J are TRBV28 and TRBJ2-7; D remains ambiguous. Trimming pared 3 bases from V and 3 bases from J, leaving 9 bases between. Germline loops: CDR1 MDHEN, CDR2 SYDVKM. CDR3 length equals 13 residues. CDR3 sequence (DNA): TGTGCCAGCAGTTTTACAGACATCTACGAGCAGTACTTC. Protein product: CASSFTDIYEQYF.

The rearrangement uses TRBV2 and TRBJ2-7; maybe TRBD2 (6 bases). Trimming shortened V by 0 bases and J by 0 bases, and 6 bases separated the two germline ends. Germline lookup yields CDR1 SNHLY and CDR2 FYNNEI. The CDR3 contains 14 residues. In DNA form, the CDR3 reads TGTGCCAGCAGTGAAGCTAGCGGCTCCTACGAGCAGTACTTC. Encoded protein: CASSEASGSYEQYF.

On this clonotype: Being one base from a much bigger clone, this may be a read error. V gene TRBV12-3 or TRBV12-4 combines with J gene TRBJ1-1; D is ambiguous. V was shortened by 4 bases and J by 2 bases, with 11 bases between the two germline ends. The CDR3 has 14 residues. The CDR3 coding sequence is TGTGCCAGCAGTTATCGGGAAGGCAACACTGAAGCTTTCTTT. It yields the protein CASSYREGNTEAFF.

Only one count was recorded for this clonotype. The chain has TRBV18 and TRBJ2-7; D unresolved. Germline V gene lookup returns CDR1 KGHSH and CDR2 LQKENI. V lost 1 base, J lost 4 bases, and 11 bases lay in between. The length of the CDR3 is 14 residues. The CDR3 protein is CASSPRDGLYEQYF. The CDR3 nucleotides are TGTGCCAGCTCACCACGAGACGGGCTTTACGAGCAGTACTTC.

Concerning this clonotype: A read error may be the cause here, since a much bigger clone is one base away. The conserved phenylalanine or tryptophan is not found at the CDR3 terminus, so this likely reflects a read error. The chain couples TRBV20-1 to TRBJ1-2, with no clear D. V lost 5 bases and J 3 bases, leaving 1 base between the germline ends. Germline-derived CDR1 and CDR2 are DFQATT and SNEGSKA (reference sequence). This CDR3 region has 9 residues. This chain's CDR3 is CSAYYGYTL. In nucleotides, the CDR3 is TGCAGTGCTTACTATGGCTACACCCTC.

The V call is TRBV5-6, the J call TRBJ2-7; 8 bases fit TRBD2. This CDR3 comprises 15 residues. CDR1 is SGHDT, CDR2 YYEEEE, per germline. Trimming at V came to 0 bases and at J to 4 bases, leaving 6 bases not matched to a gene. The CDR3 protein is CASSLVSGSVYEQYF. CDR3 DNA sequence: TGTGCCAGCAGCTTGGTGAGCGGGAGTGTTTACGAGCAGTACTTC. Together with reference TRBV5-6 and TRBJ2-7, the CDR3 gives the full variable domain: DAGVTQSPTHLIKTRGQQVTLRCSPKSGHDTVSWYQQALGQGPQFIFQYYEEEERQRGNFPDRFSGHQFPNYSSELNVNALLLGDSALYLCASSLVSGSVYEQYFGPGTRLTVT.

This clonotype was counted only a few times. This rearrangement joins TRBV12-3 or TRBV12-4 to TRBJ1-3; D gene unclear. Trimming removed 2 bases from V and 0 bases from J, with 8 bases in between. The CDR3 has 15 residues. CDR3 sequence reads: CASSLIGSSGNTIYF. The CDR3 DNA is TGTGCCAGCAGTTTAATAGGGAGCTCTGGAAACACCATATATTTT.

This clonotype was seen ten or more times. Here the CDR3 reads CSAREIGLAGGRTDTQYF. The CDR3 DNA sequence: TGCAGTGCTAGAGAGATAGGACTAGCGGGAGGGCGTACAGATACGCAGTATTTT. The chain links TRBV20-1 to TRBJ2-3; 15 bases line up with TRBD2. CDR3 length equals 18 residues. The V segment lost 0 bases and the J segment 3 bases; nucleotides outside the gene matches: 7. CDR1 is DFQATT, CDR2 SNEGSKA, per germline (reference sequence).

This clonotype is labeled medium-sized. This chain connects TRBV6-2 or TRBV6-3 to TRBJ2-5; D is undetermined. From germline, CDR1 is MNHEY and CDR2 SVGEGT. Trimming took 0 bases from V and 2 from J, leaving 13 bases between them. This CDR3 region has 16 residues. The CDR3: CASSYSIQHLQETQYF. Here the CDR3 DNA reads TGTGCCAGCAGTTACTCGATACAGCACTTACAAGAGACCCAGTACTTC.

This clonotype was detected many times. V gene TRBV7-9 combines with J gene TRBJ1-4, with a weak D call TRBD1 (5 bases). Trimming cost V 0 bases and J 5 bases, with 10 bases left between them. Looked up from germline, CDR1 is SEHNR and CDR2 is FQNEAQ (reference sequence). The CDR3 runs to 15 residues. The CDR3 region is CASSLASAGNEKLFF. CDR3 DNA: TGTGCCAGCAGCTTAGCGTCTGCAGGGAATGAAAAACTGTTTTTT.

Worth noting for this clonotype: It may be a read error: a sequence one base away is much more abundant. The chain links TRBV5-4 to TRBJ2-7; 7 nucleotides align to TRBD1. Germline V lookup: CDR1 SGHNT, CDR2 YYREEE (reference sequence). This CDR3 has 14 residues. With 10 bases clipped from V and 0 bases from J, the junction kept 10 bases outside the gene matches. DNA for the CDR3: TGTGCCTGCAACGAACAGGGGAACTCCTACGAGCAGTACTTC. Protein sequence: CACNEQGNSYEQYF.

The rearrangement joins TRBV11-2 to TRBJ2-1, with D hard to call. Germline V gene data show CDR1 as SGHAT and CDR2 as FQNNGV. Trimming cost V 1 base and J 12 bases, with 13 bases left between them. The CDR3 runs to 13 residues. CDR3 sequence: CASSLGRVEGQFF. CDR3 in DNA: TGTGCCAGCAGCTTAGGACGGGTTGAAGGGCAGTTCTTC.

This clonotype was observed a few times. The gene calls are TRBV12-3 or TRBV12-4 and TRBJ2-1; D not certain. This CDR3 spans 13 amino acids. The germline V and J ends were trimmed by 8 bases and 0 bases, with 8 bases remaining between them. The CDR3 reads CASSPRSYNEQFF. DNA of the CDR3: TGTGCCAGCTCCCCCCGCTCCTACAATGAGCAGTTCTTC.

Details on this clonotype: A read error may explain this, as a much larger clone is one base away. The conserved phenylalanine or tryptophan is not found at the CDR3 terminus, so this likely reflects a read error. The chain is built from TRBV2 and TRBJ1-2; a possible D gene is TRBD1 (6 bases). The CDR3 length is 13 residues. Trimming removed 7 bases from V and 2 bases from J, with 11 bases in between. Germline lookup yields CDR1 SNHLY and CDR2 FYNNEI. CDR3 bases: TGTGCCAGCACACAGGGACCGAACTATGGCTACACCTCC. Its protein is CASTQGPNYGYTS.

This clonotype showed up many times. This sequence joins TRBV28 and TRBJ2-5; 7 bases map to TRBD1. J gave up 5 bases and V 7 bases, and 13 bases lay outside the gene matches. The CDR3 is 15 residues long. Germline V gives CDR1 MDHEN, CDR2 SYDVKM. The CDR3 DNA reads TGTGCCAGCACCACTGACAGGGCACTTTACGAGACCCAGTACTTC. As protein: CASTTDRALYETQYF.

To note about this clonotype: Sequence at one end of the junction differs from germline and may be a read error. The chain combines TRBV20-1 with TRBJ2-3, with 8 bases aligning to TRBD2. The CDR3 is 14 residues long. Per germline, CDR1 DFQATT and CDR2 SNEGSKA (reference sequence). CDR3 in amino acids: CGAASGLSTDTQYF. The CDR3, as DNA: TGCGGTGCGGCTAGCGGGCTAAGCACAGATACGCAGTATTTT.

This clonotype was observed at least ten times. The DNA of the CDR3 is TGTGCCAGCAGTTTCCCGACAGGGAATCAGCCCCAGCATTTT. Its protein product is CASSFPTGNQPQHF. This chain connects TRBV28 to TRBJ1-5; 7 bases map to TRBD1. Trimming cost V 3 bases and J 4 bases; bases outside gene matches: 3. CDR3 size: 14 residues. Germline CDR1 and CDR2: MDHEN and SYDVKM.

This rearrangement joins TRBV11-2 to TRBJ2-1; no clear D gene. CDR1 and CDR2 (germline): SGHAT, FQNNGV. The ends were cut back, 1 base at V and 9 bases at J, with 13 bases in the middle. This CDR3 has 14 residues. CDR3 sequence: CASSLVFTVSEQFF. The DNA of the CDR3 is TGTGCCAGCAGCTTAGTTTTTACCGTTAGTGAGCAGTTCTTC. Supplemented by reference TRBV11-2 and TRBJ2-1, the full variable domain reads EAGVAQSPRYKIIEKRQSVAFWCNPISGHATLYWYQQILGQGPKLLIQFQNNGVVDDSQLPKDRFSAERLKGVDSTLKIQPAKLEDSAVYLCASSLVFTVSEQFFGPGTRLTVL.